The TCR beta chain described here comes from a study of response to subunit inactivated influenza vaccine (dated by TCRdb to the late 2010s). Some background on the complete study: The study used deep quantitative T cell receptor repertoire profiling to track responses to a trivalent subunit inactivated influenza vaccine. Findings and caveats that apply to the study as a whole: The authors suggested that each seasonal influenza vaccination may recruit only a limited number of new T cells.

Libraries were built with RT-PCR. TCRdb lists the instrument as Illumina HiSeq 2500. TCRdb reprocessing: public reads trimmed at Q25 with fastp, clones called with MiXCR, in-frame beta chains kept. Each entry is one CDR3 protein sequence, shown with its most common DNA and genes. A total of around 500,000 distinct CDR3 sequences appear in this sample, roughly 9.8% of them only once. Of the sample, approximately 12% is held by the ten largest clones. The time point label here, explained by the study, means: more than 35 days after influenza vaccine administration. The CDR3 covers 14 residues, taking in both the cysteine and the phenylalanine. The CDR3 DNA has 42 bases and is translated from base 1. V gives up 7 bases and J gives up 4 bases, and the segment between their germline ends measures 16 bases. The CDR1 and CDR2 encoded by the germline V gene are SGHVS and FQNEAQ. In its sample, this clonotype was seen many times. Its recognized antigen is unknown. No clone much larger than this one lies a single base away; base qualities are absent.

The V gene is TRBV7-8 and the J gene is TRBJ1-1; a tentative D match to TRBD1 spans 6 bases. The TCR originated in a man between 45 and 60 years old who received an inactivated influenza vaccine. Donor details come from another sample of the same person, matched by shared clones. The starting material was PBMCs from blood, obtained 40 to 50 days after vaccination. The CDR3 has the sequence CASKQTGLATEAFF. The DNA reads as follows: TGTGCCAGCAAACAGACAGGTCTCGCCACTGAAGCTTTCTTT.